This T cell receptor beta chain was found in a study of shared clonotypes between healthy human individuals. Across the study: Each donor had three CD4 naive, three CD4 memory, two CD8 naive and one CD8 memory plate. Study-wide points: A generally larger estimated richness was seen in naive subsets than in memory subsets.

A single count supports this clone. Its antigen is not known. The CDR3 runs 17 residues. CDR1 is LGHNA and CDR2 is YNFKEQ in the germline V gene. The V gene lost 0 bases and the J gene lost 4 bases, with 16 bases spanning the gap. From CD4+ cells came CD45RA+ naive and CD45RA-negative memory subsets. A deep-level run was used for the assay. Clones were sequenced by immunoSEQ multiplex PCR, and TCRdb holds only the in-frame ones, with some missing. The table lists roughly 2 million clones, 95% of them singletons. The chain is built from TRBV4-2 and TRBJ1-3, with unresolved D. This receptor was identified in a man younger than 35 in good health. The sample consisted of naive CD4+ T cells sorted from blood. Subset reported: CD45RA+ positively selected. CDR3 nucleotide sequence: TGTGCCAGCAGCCAAGACCTCTTAGGAGGGTCGGGAAACACCATATATTTT. It translates to CASSQDLLGGSGNTIYF.